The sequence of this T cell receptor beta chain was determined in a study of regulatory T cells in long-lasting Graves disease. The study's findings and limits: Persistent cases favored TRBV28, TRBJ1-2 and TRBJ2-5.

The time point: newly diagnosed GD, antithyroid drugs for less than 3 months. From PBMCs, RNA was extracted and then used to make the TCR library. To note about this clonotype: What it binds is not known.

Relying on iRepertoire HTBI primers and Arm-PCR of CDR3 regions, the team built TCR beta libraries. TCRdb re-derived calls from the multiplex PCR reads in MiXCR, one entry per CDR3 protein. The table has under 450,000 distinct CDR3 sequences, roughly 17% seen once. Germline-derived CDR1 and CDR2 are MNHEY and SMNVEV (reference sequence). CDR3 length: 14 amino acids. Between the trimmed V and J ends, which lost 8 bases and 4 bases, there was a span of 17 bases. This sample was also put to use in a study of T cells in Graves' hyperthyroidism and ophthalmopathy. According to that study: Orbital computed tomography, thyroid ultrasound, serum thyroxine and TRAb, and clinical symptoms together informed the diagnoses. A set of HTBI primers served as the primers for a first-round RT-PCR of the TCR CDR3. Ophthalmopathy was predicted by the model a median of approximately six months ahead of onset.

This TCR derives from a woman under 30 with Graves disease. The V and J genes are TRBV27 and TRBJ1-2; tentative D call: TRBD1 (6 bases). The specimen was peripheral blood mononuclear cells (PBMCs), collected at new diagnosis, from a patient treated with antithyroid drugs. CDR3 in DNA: TGTGCCAGCTCCCAGTGGGGGGCCCGCTATGGCTACACCTTC. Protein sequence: CASSQWGARYGYTF.